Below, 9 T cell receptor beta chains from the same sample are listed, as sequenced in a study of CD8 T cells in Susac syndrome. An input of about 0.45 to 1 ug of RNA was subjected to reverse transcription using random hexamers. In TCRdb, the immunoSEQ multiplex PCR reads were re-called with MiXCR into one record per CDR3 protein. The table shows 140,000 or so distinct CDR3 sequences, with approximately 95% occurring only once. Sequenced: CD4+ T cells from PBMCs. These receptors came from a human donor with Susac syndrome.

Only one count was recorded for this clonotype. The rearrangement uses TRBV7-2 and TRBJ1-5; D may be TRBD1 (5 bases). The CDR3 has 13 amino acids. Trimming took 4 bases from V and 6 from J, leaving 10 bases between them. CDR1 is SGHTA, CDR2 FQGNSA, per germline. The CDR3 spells CASSSGSRQPQHF. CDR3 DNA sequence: TGTGCCAGCAGCTCAGGGTCGCGTCAGCCCCAGCATTTT.

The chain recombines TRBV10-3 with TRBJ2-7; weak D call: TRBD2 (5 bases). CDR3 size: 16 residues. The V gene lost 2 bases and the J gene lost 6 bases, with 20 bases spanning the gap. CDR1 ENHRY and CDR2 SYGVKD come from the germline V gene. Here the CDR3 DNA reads TGTGCCATCAGTGAGGTAGGAGCGAGAAGCGCGGGCGAGCAGTACTTC. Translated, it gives CAISEVGARSAGEQYF.

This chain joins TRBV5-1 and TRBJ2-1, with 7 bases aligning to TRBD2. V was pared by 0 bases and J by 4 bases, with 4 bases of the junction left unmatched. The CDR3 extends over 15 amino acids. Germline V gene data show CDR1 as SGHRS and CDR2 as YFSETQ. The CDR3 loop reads CASSLGDYQYNEQFF. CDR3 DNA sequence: TGCGCCAGCAGCTTGGGGGACTACCAATACAATGAGCAGTTCTTC.

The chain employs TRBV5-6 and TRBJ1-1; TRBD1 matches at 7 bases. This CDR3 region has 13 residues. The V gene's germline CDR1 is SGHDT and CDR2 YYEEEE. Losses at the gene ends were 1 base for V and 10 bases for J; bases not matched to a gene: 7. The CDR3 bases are TGTGCCAGCAGCTTGCCCCAGGGGGAGGGAGCTTTCTTT. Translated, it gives CASSLPQGEGAFF.

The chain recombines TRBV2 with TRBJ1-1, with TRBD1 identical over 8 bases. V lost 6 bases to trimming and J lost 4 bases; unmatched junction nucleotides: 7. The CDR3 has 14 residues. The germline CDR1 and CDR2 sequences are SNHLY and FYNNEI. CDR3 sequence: CASRTTGEITEAFF. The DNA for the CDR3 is TGTGCCAGCAGGACGACAGGGGAGATCACTGAAGCTTTCTTT.

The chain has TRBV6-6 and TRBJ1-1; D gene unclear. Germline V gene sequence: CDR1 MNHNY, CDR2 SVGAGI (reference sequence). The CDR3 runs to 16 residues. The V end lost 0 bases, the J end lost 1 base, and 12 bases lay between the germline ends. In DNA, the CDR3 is TGTGCCAGCAGTTACTCGCCCGGGTCCGCGAACACTGAAGCTTTCTTT. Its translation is CASSYSPGSANTEAFF.

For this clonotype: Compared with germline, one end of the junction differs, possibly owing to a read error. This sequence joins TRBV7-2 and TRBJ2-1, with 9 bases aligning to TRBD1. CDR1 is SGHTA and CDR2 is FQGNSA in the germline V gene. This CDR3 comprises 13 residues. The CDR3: CASSPTRRDRVIF. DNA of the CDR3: TGTGCCAGCAGCCCAACCAGGAGGGACAGGGTCATCTTC.

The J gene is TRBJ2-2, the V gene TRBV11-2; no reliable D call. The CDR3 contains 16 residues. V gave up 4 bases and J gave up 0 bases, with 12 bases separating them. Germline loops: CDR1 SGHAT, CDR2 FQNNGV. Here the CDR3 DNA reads TGTGCCAGCAGCTCCGGACGGCGATCGAACACCGGGGAGCTGTTTTTT. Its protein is CASSSGRRSNTGELFF.

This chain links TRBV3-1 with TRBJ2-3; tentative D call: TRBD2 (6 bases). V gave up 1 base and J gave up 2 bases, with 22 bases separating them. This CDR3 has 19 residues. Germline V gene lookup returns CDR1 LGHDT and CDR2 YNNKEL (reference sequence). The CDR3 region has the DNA TGTGCCAGCAGCCAAGTACGTGCAAGCGGACTAAATAACACAGATACGCAGTATTTT. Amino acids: CASSQVRASGLNNTDTQYF.